At least ten counts were recorded for the clone carrying this TCR beta chain. The antigen is not known. Deletions cut 1 base from V and 6 bases from J, with 17 bases between. The CDR3 covers 16 residues. Germline values: CDR1 SGHRS, CDR2 YFSETQ. Researchers ran the PCR with 60 Vbeta and 13 Jbeta primers. Repertoires were generated with immunoSEQ multiplex PCR, while TCRdb's copy carries only in-frame clones and drops some. The data contain about 110,000 clones, roughly 75% of them singletons. This sample is part of a study of cytomegalovirus exposure and HLA in healthy donors. General observations from the study: The classifier reportedly diagnosed cytomegalovirus status with high sensitivity and specificity. Rarity marked most TCR sequences, yet some public TCRs occurred in many donors. HLA allele associations emerged for under 20,000 TCR beta sequences in a later analysis, at 0.05 false discovery rate. Later, an analysis showed that TCR beta chains associated with HLA were more clonally expanded than others that were equally common.

The receptor comes from a man aged 35 to 55 in good health and CMV-seronegative. Material for sequencing was PBMCs. The rearrangement joins TRBV5-1 to TRBJ1-5, with no clear D. The CDR3 DNA reads as TGCGCCAGCAGCTTGAGAGGGATGATTAGTCCTCAGCCCCAGCATTTT. Translation: CASSLRGMISPQPQHF.